Listed here is a single T cell receptor (beta chain). The target antigen is unknown. Using immunoSEQ multiplex PCR, the repertoire was profiled, and TCRdb retains in-frame clones only, with some absent. The sample holds about 40,000 clones; more than 70% are singletons and the top ten take less than 1.5%. CDR3 size: 13 residues. CDR1 and CDR2 (germline): SGHTA, FQGNSA. With 6 bases removed from V and 7 bases from J, the gap between germline ends came to 15 bases. This specimen belongs to a study of T cells in narcolepsy. Study findings and constraints: Blood of same and different patients, but not healthy controls, reportedly held recurring autoreactive clonotypes.

Sequencing was done on a sample of CD45RA- memory CD4+ T cells from PBMCs. This clonotype was obtained from a human donor with narcolepsy. V and J are TRBV7-2 and TRBJ1-2, with D unresolved. The CDR3 here is CASSSSWESGYTF. The CDR3 region has the DNA TGTGCCAGCAGTTCTAGTTGGGAGAGTGGCTACACCTTC.